The 17 T cell receptor beta chains given below trace back to one sample, sequenced in a study of blood T cell repertoires in COVID-19. Some clones are missing from TCRdb's copy, which holds only in-frame ones; the method was immunoSEQ multiplex PCR. In the table there are over 40,000 clones, 70% to 85% of which are singletons. Sequencing input: peripheral blood. The receptors come from a human donor in a cohort sampled during active COVID-19.

V and J are TRBV4-2 and TRBJ2-3; tentatively, D is TRBD2 (5 bases). From germline, CDR1 is LGHNA and CDR2 YNFKEQ. The CDR3 is 15 amino acids. The V gene lost 4 bases and the J gene lost 1 base, with 12 bases spanning the gap. CDR3 in DNA: TGTGCCAGCAGCCCGAGGGCCCTGGGCACAGATACGCAGTATTTT. This sequence encodes CASSPRALGTDTQYF.

In DNA form, the CDR3 reads TGCGCCAGCAGCCAAGATATGAGTGAGCAGTTCTTC. This translates into CASSQDMSEQFF. This sequence joins TRBV4-3 and TRBJ2-1; the D is unclear. Trimming left V 0 bases short and J 9 bases short, with 6 bases between. From germline, CDR1 is LGHNA and CDR2 YSLEER. This CDR3 comprises 12 residues.

The rearrangement joins TRBV28 to TRBJ2-1, with TRBD2 as a possible D gene (6 bases). Trimming cost V 5 bases and J 12 bases, with 17 bases left between them. Per the germline V gene, CDR1 is MDHEN and CDR2 is SYDVKM. The CDR3 spans 13 residues. Written as DNA, the CDR3 is TGTGCCAGCAGTCTACCGTGGACGGAGGGGCAGTTCTTC. It is translated as CASSLPWTEGQFF.

The chain joins TRBV7-2 to TRBJ2-3; 8 bases match TRBD2. CDR3 size: 15 residues. The germline V gene encodes CDR1 SGHTA and CDR2 FQGNSA. The junction had 6 bases not matched to a gene; V was cut back by 5 bases and J by 2 bases. The CDR3 sequence is CASSPSGRHTDTQYF. In DNA, the CDR3 is TGTGCCAGCAGCCCGAGCGGGAGACACACAGATACGCAGTATTTT. Combining the CDR3 with reference TRBV7-2 and TRBJ2-3 gives the whole variable domain GAGVSQSPSNKVTEKGKDVELRCDPISGHTALYWYRQSLGQGLEFLIYFQGNSAPDKSGLPSDRFSAERTGGSVSTLTIQRTQQEDSAVYLCASSPSGRHTDTQYFGPGTRLTVL.

This clone was detected only once. This chain joins TRBV11-2 and TRBJ1-3; 7 nucleotides align to TRBD1. Germline assignment: CDR1 SGHAT and CDR2 FQNNGV. This CDR3 spans 15 amino acids. J lost 4 bases, V lost 0 bases, and 3 bases had no gene match. The DNA of the CDR3 is TGTGCCAGCAGCTTAGAGGGACAGCACGGAAACACCATATATTTT. Its protein product is CASSLEGQHGNTIYF.

The J gene is TRBJ2-7, the V gene TRBV30; 7 nucleotides align to TRBD2. This CDR3 comprises 13 residues. V was clipped by 3 bases and J by 4 bases; unmatched bases: 6. Germline-derived CDR1 and CDR2 are GTSNPN and SVGIG (reference sequence). The CDR3 DNA reads as TGTGCCTGGAGAAGTGGGAGGGAATACGAGCAGTACTTC. Its translation is CAWRSGREYEQYF.

Here the CDR3 DNA reads TGTGCCAGCTCACCAGACTTCCTCTACGAGCAGTACTTC. This encodes CASSPDFLYEQYF. The V and J genes are TRBV18 and TRBJ2-7; D call uncertain. Trimming removed 2 bases from V and 3 bases from J, with 8 bases in between. Germline V gives CDR1 KGHSH, CDR2 LQKENI. The CDR3 has 13 amino acids.

The chain joins TRBV4-3 to TRBJ1-1; 7 bases are a match to TRBD1. This CDR3 has 13 residues. Germline V gene data show CDR1 as LGHNA and CDR2 as YSLEER. V shed 4 bases and J 5 bases; nucleotides not matched to a gene: 4. Written as DNA, the CDR3 is TGCGCCAGCAGCCGTGCAGGGGGTACTGAAGCTTTCTTT. Translation: CASSRAGGTEAFF.

This chain links TRBV5-4 with TRBJ1-1; D unresolved. Germline V gene lookup returns CDR1 SGHNT and CDR2 YYREEE (reference sequence). V was cut by 0 bases and J by 1 base, with 10 bases left in between. The CDR3 sequence is 15 residues long. The CDR3 nucleotides read TGTGCCAGCAGCTTGGTAGGCGGCGCGAACACTGAAGCTTTCTTT. Translated: CASSLVGGANTEAFF.

The rearrangement uses TRBV7-8 and TRBJ2-1; TRBD2 is a possible D gene (5 bases). The germline V gene encodes CDR1 SGHVS and CDR2 FQNEAQ. The CDR3 has 12 residues. Trimming left V 6 bases short and J 16 bases short, with 19 bases between. CDR3 DNA sequence: TGTGCCAGCAGTCCTGAGGGAACTAAACCCTTCTTC. Translated: CASSPEGTKPFF.

The gene calls are TRBV7-2 and TRBJ2-1; 10 bases align to TRBD2. CDR1 and CDR2 (germline): SGHTA, FQGNSA. The CDR3 loop spans 15 amino acids. J gave up 0 bases and V 4 bases, and 0 bases lay outside the gene matches. The CDR3 DNA reads TGTGCCAGCAGCTCTAGCGGGGGCTCCTACAATGAGCAGTTCTTC. Translation: CASSSSGGSYNEQFF. The full variable domain, with the rest looked up from reference TRBV7-2 and TRBJ2-1, is GAGVSQSPSNKVTEKGKDVELRCDPISGHTALYWYRQSLGQGLEFLIYFQGNSAPDKSGLPSDRFSAERTGGSVSTLTIQRTQQEDSAVYLCASSSSGGSYNEQFFGPGTRLTVL.

This clone was counted a few times. The J gene is TRBJ1-5, the V gene TRBV10-2; unclear D gene. Per the germline V gene, CDR1 is WSHSY and CDR2 is SAAADI. The CDR3 consists of 12 residues. V lost 2 bases, J lost 6 bases, and 5 bases lay in between. CDR3 coding DNA: TGCGCCAGCAGTGAGAGCTTTCAGCCCCAGCATTTT. This gives the protein CASSESFQPQHF.

The chain recombines TRBV6-6 with TRBJ2-7; a weak D match, TRBD2 (5 bases). The CDR3 extends over 12 amino acids. Trimming took off 2 bases at V and 3 bases at J, with 5 bases between the two ends. Germline loops: CDR1 MNHNY, CDR2 SVGAGI (reference sequence). CDR3 bases: TGTGCCAGCAGTTACCGGGACTACGAGCAGTACTTC. Its translation is CASSYRDYEQYF.

Only one count was recorded for this clone. The gene calls are TRBV10-3 and TRBJ2-1; D is unresolved. With 4 bases removed from V and 0 bases from J, the gap between germline ends came to 7 bases. The CDR3 consists of 14 residues. Germline values: CDR1 ENHRY, CDR2 SYGVKD. The CDR3 sequence: CAISVALSYNEQFF. In DNA form, the CDR3 reads TGTGCCATCAGTGTGGCCCTCTCCTACAATGAGCAGTTCTTC.

This clone was detected a few times. The V call is TRBV5-6, the J call TRBJ2-5, with 7 bases fitting TRBD1. The CDR3 totals 14 residues. Trimming at V came to 5 bases and at J to 4 bases, leaving 8 bases not matched to a gene. From germline, CDR1 is SGHDT and CDR2 YYEEEE. CDR3 DNA sequence: TGTGCCAGCAGTAGGACAGGAGTGGGAGAGACCCAGTACTTC. Protein sequence: CASSRTGVGETQYF.

The V and J genes are TRBV27 and TRBJ1-2, with D possibly TRBD1 on 5 matching bases. CDR1 MNHEY and CDR2 SMNVEV come from the germline V gene (reference sequence). There are 13 residues in the CDR3. Between the trimmed V and J ends, which lost 6 bases and 13 bases, there was a span of 21 bases. The CDR3 DNA reads TGTGCCAGCAGACCCCTCGCGGGGCTGAAGGGCACCTTC. Its translation is CASRPLAGLKGTF.

V usage is TRBV7-9 and J usage is TRBJ2-7; 10 bases are a match to TRBD1. J lost 6 bases, V lost 1 base, and 9 bases had no gene match. The germline gives CDR1 SEHNR, CDR2 FQNEAQ (reference sequence). There are 16 residues in the CDR3. The CDR3 protein is CASSLVTGQGSREQYF. The CDR3, as DNA: TGTGCCAGCAGCTTAGTTACGGGACAGGGGAGTCGCGAGCAGTACTTC. The full variable domain, rest sourced from reference TRBV7-9 and TRBJ2-7, is DTGVSQNPRHKITKRGQNVTFRCDPISEHNRLYWYRQTLGQGPEFLTYFQNEAQLEKSRLLSDRFSAERPKGSFSTLEIQRTEQGDSAMYLCASSLVTGQGSREQYFGPGTRLTVT.